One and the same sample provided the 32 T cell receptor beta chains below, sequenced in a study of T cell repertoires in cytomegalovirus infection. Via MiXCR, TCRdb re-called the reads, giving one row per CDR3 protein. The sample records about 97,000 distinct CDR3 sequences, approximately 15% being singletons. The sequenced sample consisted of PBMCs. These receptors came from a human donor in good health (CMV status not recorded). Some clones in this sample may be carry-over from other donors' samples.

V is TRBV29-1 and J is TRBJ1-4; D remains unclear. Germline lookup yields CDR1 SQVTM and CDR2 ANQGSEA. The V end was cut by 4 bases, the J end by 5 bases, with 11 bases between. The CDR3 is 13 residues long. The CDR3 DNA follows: TGCAGCGTTGGAGCCCAATTGAATGAAAAACTGTTTTTT. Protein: CSVGAQLNEKLFF.

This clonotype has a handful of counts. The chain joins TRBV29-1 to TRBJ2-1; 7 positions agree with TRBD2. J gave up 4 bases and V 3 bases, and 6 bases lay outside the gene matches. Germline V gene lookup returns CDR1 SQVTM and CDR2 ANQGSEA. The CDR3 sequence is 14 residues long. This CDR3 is CSVDRDYIYNEQFF. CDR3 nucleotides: TGCAGCGTTGACCGGGACTACATATACAATGAGCAGTTCTTC.

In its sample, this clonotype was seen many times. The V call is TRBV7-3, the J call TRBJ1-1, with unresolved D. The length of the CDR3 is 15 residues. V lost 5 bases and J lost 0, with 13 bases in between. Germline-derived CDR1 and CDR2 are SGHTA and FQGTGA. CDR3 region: CASSPGSLMNTEAFF. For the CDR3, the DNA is TGTGCCAGCAGCCCGGGAAGCTTAATGAACACTGAAGCTTTCTTT.

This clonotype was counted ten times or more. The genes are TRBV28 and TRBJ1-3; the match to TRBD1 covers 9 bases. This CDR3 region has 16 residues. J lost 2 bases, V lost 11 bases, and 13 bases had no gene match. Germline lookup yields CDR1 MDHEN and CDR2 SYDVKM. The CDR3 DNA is TGTGCCGCGCGAAGTTCGGGGACAGGGACTGGAAACACCATATATTTT. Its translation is CAARSSGTGTGNTIYF.

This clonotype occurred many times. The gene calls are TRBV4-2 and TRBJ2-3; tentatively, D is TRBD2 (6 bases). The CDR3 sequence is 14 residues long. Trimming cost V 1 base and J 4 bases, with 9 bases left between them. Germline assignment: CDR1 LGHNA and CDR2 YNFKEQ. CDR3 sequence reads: CASSQGDSADTQYF. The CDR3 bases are TGTGCCAGCAGCCAAGGGGACTCAGCAGATACGCAGTATTTT.

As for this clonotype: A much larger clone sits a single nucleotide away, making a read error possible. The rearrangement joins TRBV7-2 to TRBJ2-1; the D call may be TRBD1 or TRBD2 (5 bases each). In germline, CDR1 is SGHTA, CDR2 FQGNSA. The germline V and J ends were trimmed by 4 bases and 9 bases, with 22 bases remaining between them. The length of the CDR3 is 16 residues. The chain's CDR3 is CASSWSSGTATGEQFF. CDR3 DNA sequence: TGTGCCAGCAGCTGGAGCTCCGGGACCGCTACAGGTGAGCAGTTCTTC. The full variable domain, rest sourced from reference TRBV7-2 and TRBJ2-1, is GAGVSQSPSNKVTEKGKDVELRCDPISGHTALYWYRQSLGQGLEFLIYFQGNSAPDKSGLPSDRFSAERTGGSVSTLTIQRTQQEDSAVYLCASSWSSGTATGEQFFGPGTRLTVL.

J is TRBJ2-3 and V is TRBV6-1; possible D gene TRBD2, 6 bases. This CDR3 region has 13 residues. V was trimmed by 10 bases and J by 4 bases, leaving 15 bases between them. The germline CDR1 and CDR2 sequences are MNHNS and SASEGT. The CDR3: CATRRVLADTQYF. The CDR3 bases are TGTGCCACCAGGAGGGTACTCGCAGATACGCAGTATTTT.

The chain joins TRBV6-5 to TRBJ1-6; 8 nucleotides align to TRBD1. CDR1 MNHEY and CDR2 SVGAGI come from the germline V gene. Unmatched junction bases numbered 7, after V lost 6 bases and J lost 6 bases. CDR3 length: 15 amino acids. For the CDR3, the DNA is TGTGCCAGCAGCAGTGGACAGGGACCTAATTCACCCCTCCACTTT. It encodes CASSSGQGPNSPLHF.

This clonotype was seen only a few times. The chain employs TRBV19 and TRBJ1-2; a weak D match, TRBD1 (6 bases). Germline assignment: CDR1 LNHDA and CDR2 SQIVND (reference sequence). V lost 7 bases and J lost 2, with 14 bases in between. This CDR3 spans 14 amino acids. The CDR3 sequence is CASIYPGTNYGYTF. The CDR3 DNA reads TGTGCCAGTATCTACCCCGGGACAAACTATGGCTACACCTTC.

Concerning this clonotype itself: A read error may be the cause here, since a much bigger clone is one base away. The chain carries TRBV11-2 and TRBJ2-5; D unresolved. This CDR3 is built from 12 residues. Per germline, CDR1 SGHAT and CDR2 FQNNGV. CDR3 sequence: CTSSLGWETQYF. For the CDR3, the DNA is TGTACCAGCAGCTTAGGATGGGAGACCCAGTACTTC.

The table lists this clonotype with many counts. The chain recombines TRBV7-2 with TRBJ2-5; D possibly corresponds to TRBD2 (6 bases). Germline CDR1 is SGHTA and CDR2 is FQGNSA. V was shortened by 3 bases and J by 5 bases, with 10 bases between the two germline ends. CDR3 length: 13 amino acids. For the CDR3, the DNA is TGTGCCAGCAGCTTGGCTAGCGAGGAGACCCAGTACTTC. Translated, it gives CASSLASEETQYF.

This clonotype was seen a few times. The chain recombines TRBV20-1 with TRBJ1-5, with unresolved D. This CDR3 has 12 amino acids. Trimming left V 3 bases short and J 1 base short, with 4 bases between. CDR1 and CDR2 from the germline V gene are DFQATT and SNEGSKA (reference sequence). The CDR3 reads CSARDSNQPQHF. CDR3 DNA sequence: TGCAGTGCTAGGGACAGCAATCAGCCCCAGCATTTT.

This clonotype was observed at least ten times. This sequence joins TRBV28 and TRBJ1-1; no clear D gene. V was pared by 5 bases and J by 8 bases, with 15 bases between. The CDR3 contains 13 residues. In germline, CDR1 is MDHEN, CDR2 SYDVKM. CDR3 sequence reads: CASSPNKDAEAFF. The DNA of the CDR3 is TGTGCCAGCAGTCCGAACAAGGACGCGGAAGCTTTCTTT.

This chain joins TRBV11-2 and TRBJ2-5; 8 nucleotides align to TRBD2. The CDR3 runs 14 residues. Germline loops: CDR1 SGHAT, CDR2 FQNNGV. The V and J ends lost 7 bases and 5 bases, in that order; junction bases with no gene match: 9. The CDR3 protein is CASMMTSARETQYF. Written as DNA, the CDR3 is TGTGCCAGCATGATGACTAGCGCCAGGGAGACCCAGTACTTC.

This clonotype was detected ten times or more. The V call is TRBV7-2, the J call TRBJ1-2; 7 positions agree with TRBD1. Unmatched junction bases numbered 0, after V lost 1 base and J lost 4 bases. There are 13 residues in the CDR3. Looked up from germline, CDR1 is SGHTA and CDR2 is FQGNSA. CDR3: CASSLGDSYGYTF. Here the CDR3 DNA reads TGTGCCAGCAGCTTAGGGGACAGCTATGGCTACACCTTC.

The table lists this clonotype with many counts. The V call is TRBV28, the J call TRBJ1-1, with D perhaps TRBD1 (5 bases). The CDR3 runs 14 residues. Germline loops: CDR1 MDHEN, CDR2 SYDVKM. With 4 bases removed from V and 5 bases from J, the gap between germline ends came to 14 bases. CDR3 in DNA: TGTGCCAGCAGTTCGGCGGGGCGTAGGACTGAAGCTTTCTTT. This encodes CASSSAGRRTEAFF.

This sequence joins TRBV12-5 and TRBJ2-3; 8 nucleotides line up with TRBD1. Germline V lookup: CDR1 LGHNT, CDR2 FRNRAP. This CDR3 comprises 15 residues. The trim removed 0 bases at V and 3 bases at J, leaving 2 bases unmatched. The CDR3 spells CASGLVTGGTDTQYF. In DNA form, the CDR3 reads TGTGCTAGTGGTTTGGTAACAGGGGGAACAGATACGCAGTATTTT.

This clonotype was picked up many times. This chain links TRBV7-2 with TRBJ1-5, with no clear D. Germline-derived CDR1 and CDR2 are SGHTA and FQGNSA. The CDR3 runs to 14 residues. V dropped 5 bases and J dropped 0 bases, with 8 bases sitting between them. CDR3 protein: CASSPMHSNQPQHF. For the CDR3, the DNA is TGTGCCAGCAGCCCGATGCATAGCAATCAGCCCCAGCATTTT.

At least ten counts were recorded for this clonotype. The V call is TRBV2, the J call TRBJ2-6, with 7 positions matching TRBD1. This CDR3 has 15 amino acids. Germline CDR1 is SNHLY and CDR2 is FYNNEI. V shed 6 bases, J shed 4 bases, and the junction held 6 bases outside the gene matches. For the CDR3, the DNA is TGTGCCAGCAGGGAACAGGGGCTAGGGGCCAACGTCCTGACTTTC. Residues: CASREQGLGANVLTF.

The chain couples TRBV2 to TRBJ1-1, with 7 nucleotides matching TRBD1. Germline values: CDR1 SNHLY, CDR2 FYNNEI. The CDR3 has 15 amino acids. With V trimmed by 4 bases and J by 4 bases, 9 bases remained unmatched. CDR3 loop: CASSVEARGTTEAFF. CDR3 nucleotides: TGTGCCAGCAGTGTAGAGGCCAGGGGGACCACTGAAGCTTTCTTT.

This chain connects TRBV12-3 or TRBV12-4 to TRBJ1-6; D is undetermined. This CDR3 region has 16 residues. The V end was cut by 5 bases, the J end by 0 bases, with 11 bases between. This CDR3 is CASSTLGSSYNSPLHF. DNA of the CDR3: TGTGCCAGCAGTACCCTAGGTAGCTCCTATAATTCACCCCTCCACTTT.

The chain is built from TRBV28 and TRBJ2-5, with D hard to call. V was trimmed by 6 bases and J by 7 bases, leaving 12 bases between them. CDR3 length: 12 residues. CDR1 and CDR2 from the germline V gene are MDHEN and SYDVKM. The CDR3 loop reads CASSLGTLTQYF. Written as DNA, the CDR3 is TGTGCCAGCAGCCTAGGAACGTTGACCCAGTACTTC.

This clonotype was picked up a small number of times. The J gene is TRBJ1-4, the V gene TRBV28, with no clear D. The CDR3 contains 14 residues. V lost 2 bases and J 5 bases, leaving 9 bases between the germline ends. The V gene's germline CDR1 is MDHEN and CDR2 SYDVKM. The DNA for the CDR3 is TGTGCCAGCAGTTTAATAACAGAGAATGAAAAACTGTTTTTT. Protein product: CASSLITENEKLFF.

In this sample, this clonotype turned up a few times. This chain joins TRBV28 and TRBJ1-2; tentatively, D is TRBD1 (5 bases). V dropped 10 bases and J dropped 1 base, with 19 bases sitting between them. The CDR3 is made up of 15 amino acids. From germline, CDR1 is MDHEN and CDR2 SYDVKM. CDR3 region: CATLSGPGGNYGYTF. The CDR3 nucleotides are TGTGCCACCCTCTCGGGGCCGGGAGGTAACTATGGCTACACCTTC.

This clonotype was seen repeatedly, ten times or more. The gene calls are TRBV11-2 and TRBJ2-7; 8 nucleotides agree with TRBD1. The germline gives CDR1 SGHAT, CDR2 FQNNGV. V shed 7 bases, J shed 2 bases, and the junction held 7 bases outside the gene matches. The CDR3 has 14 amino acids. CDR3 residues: CASKRDRRTYEQYF. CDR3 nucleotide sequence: TGTGCCAGCAAACGGGACAGGCGTACCTACGAGCAGTACTTC.

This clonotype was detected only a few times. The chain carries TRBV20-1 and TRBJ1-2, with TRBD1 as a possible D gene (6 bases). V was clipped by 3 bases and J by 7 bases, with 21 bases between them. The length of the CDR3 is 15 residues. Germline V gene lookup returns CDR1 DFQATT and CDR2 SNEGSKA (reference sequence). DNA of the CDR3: TGCAGTGCTAGGAACTGGGATCAGGGGTATGGTGGCTACACCTTC. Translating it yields CSARNWDQGYGGYTF.

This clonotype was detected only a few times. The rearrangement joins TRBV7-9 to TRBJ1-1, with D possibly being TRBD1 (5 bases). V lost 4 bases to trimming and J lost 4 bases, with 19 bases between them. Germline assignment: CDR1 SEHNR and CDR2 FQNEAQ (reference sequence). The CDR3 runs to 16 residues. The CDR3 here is CASSSAAGYYVTEAFF. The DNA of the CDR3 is TGTGCCAGCAGCTCCGCGGCAGGGTATTATGTCACTGAAGCTTTCTTT.

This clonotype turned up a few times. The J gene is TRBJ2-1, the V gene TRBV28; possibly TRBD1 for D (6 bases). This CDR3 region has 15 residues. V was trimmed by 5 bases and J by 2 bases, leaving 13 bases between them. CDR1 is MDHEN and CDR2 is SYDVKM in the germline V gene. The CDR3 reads CASSLRTVAYNEQFF. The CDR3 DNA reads TGTGCCAGCAGTCTAAGGACAGTAGCCTACAATGAGCAGTTCTTC.

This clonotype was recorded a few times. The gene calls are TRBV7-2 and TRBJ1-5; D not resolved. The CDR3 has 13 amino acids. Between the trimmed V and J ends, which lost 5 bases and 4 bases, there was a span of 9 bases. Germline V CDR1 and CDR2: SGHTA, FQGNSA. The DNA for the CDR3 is TGTGCCAGCAGCGGACGGAAAAATCAGCCCCAGCATTTT. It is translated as CASSGRKNQPQHF.

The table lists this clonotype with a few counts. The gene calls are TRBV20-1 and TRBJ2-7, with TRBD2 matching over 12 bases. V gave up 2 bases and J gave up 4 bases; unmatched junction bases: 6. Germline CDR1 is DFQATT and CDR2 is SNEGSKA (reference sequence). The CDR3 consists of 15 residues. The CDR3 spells CSARSPSGGEYEQYF. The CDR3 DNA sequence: TGCAGTGCTAGATCGCCTAGCGGGGGGGAATACGAGCAGTACTTC.

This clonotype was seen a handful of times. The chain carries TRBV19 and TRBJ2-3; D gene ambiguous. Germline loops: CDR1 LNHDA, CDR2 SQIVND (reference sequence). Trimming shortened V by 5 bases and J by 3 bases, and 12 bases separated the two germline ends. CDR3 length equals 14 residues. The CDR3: CASSPRQGTDTQYF. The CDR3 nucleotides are TGTGCCAGTAGTCCCCGGCAAGGTACAGATACGCAGTATTTT.

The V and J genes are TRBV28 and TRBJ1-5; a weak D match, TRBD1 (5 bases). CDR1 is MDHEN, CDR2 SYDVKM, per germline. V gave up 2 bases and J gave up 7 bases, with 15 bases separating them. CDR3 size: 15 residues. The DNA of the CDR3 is TGTGCCAGCAGTTTACAGGCCCTCCGGGGGCAGCCCCAGCATTTT. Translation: CASSLQALRGQPQHF.